The next 7 T cell receptor beta chains were all read from a single sample in a study of cytomegalovirus exposure and HLA in healthy donors. 13 Jbeta primers and 60 Vbeta primers were used for the PCR. The protocol was immunoSEQ multiplex PCR, while the TCRdb copy is restricted to in-frame clones and leaves out a portion. Counted here are approximately 160,000 clones, about 70% occurring once; the ten biggest clones make up around 4.5%. The sequenced sample was PBMCs. These receptor sequences come from a woman aged 18-35 years in good health and CMV-seropositive.

The chain is built from TRBV5-4 and TRBJ2-5; 11 bases line up with TRBD2. The CDR3 length is 14 residues. The ends lost 4 bases at V and 3 bases at J; junction bases unmatched: 2. Germline-derived CDR1 and CDR2 are SGHNT and YYREEE (reference sequence). The CDR3 sequence is CASSQGLAEETQYF. CDR3 bases: TGTGCCAGCAGCCAGGGACTAGCGGAAGAGACCCAGTACTTC.

The chain uses TRBV6-5 and TRBJ2-2, with 7 nucleotides matching TRBD2. The CDR3 has 13 amino acids. Germline V gives CDR1 MNHEY, CDR2 SVGAGI. The V gene end was trimmed by 9 bases and the J gene end by 6 bases; junction bases not matched to a gene: 7. The CDR3 sequence: CASRLAGAGELFF. The CDR3 coding sequence is TGTGCCAGTCGACTAGCTGGGGCCGGGGAGCTGTTTTTT.

This chain uses TRBV4-3 with TRBJ2-1, with 8 positions matching TRBD2. The V gene end was trimmed by 0 bases and the J gene end by 3 bases; junction bases not matched to a gene: 10. Germline lookup yields CDR1 LGHNA and CDR2 YSLEER. There are 18 residues in the CDR3. CDR3 loop: CASSQEVNGGAFYNEQFF. In DNA, the CDR3 is TGCGCCAGCAGCCAAGAGGTCAACGGGGGGGCCTTCTACAATGAGCAGTTCTTC.

This clone was recorded a few times. This chain joins TRBV7-2 and TRBJ2-5; D is unclear. The length of the CDR3 is 14 residues. V dropped 5 bases and J dropped 5 bases, with 15 bases sitting between them. The germline V gene encodes CDR1 SGHTA and CDR2 FQGNSA. CDR3 protein: CASSLRGVFETQYF. In DNA, the CDR3 is TGTGCCAGCAGCCTCCGAGGCGTGTTCGAGACCCAGTACTTC.

This clone occurred many times. The V call is TRBV19, the J call TRBJ1-3; D remains ambiguous. CDR3 length: 15 residues. CDR1 and CDR2 (germline): LNHDA, SQIVND (reference sequence). The germline V and J ends were trimmed by 4 bases and 4 bases, with 14 bases remaining between them. The CDR3 coding sequence is TGTGCCAGTAGTAGGTCCGGGTTCGACGGAAACACCATATATTTT. It specifies CASSRSGFDGNTIYF.

This clone was counted a few times. V and J are TRBV6-1 and TRBJ2-1, with 8 bases lining up with TRBD1. This CDR3 region has 15 residues. Per the germline V gene, CDR1 is MNHNS and CDR2 is SASEGT. The ends lost 4 bases at V and 4 bases at J; junction bases unmatched: 6. The CDR3, as DNA: TGTGCCAGCAGTGGATACAGGGGGGTATACAATGAGCAGTTCTTC. Amino acids: CASSGYRGVYNEQFF.

This clone came up a few times. This rearrangement joins TRBV9 to TRBJ2-2; TRBD2 matches at 11 bases. The CDR3 is made up of 21 amino acids. Trimming removed 4 bases from V and 5 bases from J; junction bases left unmatched: 22. Looked up from germline, CDR1 is SGDLS and CDR2 is YYNGEE. The CDR3: CASSNELGTSGPNSGTGELFF. DNA of the CDR3: TGTGCCAGCAGCAATGAACTGGGGACTAGCGGCCCCAACTCGGGGACCGGGGAGCTGTTTTTT.